The present entry profiles one T cell receptor (beta chain) with its context. Its antigen is undetermined. The data were obtained in a study of shared clonotypes between healthy human individuals. Broader study findings: Researchers found naive subsets generally carried larger estimated richness than memory subsets. Clonotypes that were shared across a few donors made up roughly 5% of naive CD4 clonotypes. Sequencing of the sorted subsets was shown by rarefaction to be incomplete despite large depth.

Sequencing used immunoSEQ multiplex PCR; TCRdb keeps in-frame clones, though not all of them. Of approximately 340,000 clones in the sample, about 74% were seen once. Germline assignment: CDR1 MNHNS and CDR2 SASEGT. The CDR3 consists of 17 residues. Unmatched junction bases numbered 7, after V lost 2 bases and J lost 0 bases. The sequence came from a man aged 30 to 39 in good health. Material for sequencing was memory CD4+ T cells sorted from blood. Indicated subset: CD45RA-negative fraction. V usage is TRBV6-1 and J usage is TRBJ2-4; 7 bases are a match to TRBD1. CDR3: CASSEYPGQRAKNIQYF. The DNA of the CDR3 is TGTGCCAGCAGTGAATATCCGGGACAGAGAGCCAAAAACATTCAGTACTTC.